Listed below are T cell receptor beta chains from one sample, sequenced in a study of T cells in Graves' hyperthyroidism and ophthalmopathy. One entry per CDR3 protein, called by TCRdb with MiXCR from the multiplex PCR reads. The sample has a few hundred thousand distinct CDR3 sequences, less than 15% seen once. The sample comprised blood. These receptor sequences come from a young woman with Graves' hyperthyroidism. The CDR3 runs from the conserved cysteine through the conserved F or W. A D gene is named only where the DNA matches it firmly. Size is stated for part of the rows, as once, few or many counts, or as a class when the clone is expanded.

d_gene,v_gene,j_gene,abundance,CDR3nt,CDR3aa
.,TRBV2,TRBJ1-1,many,TGTGCCAGCACGTGGGAGGGTCCCACTGAAGCTTTCTTT,CASTWEGPTEAFF
.,TRBV6-5,TRBJ2-6,.,TGTGCCAGCAGTTACAACATAGGCTCTGGGGCCAACGTCCTGACTTTC,CASSYNIGSGANVLTF
TRBD1,TRBV20-1,TRBJ1-6,few,TGCAGTGCCGGGGACAGAACCTCACCCCTCCACTTT,CSAGDRTSPLHF
TRBD1,TRBV3-1,TRBJ2-2,many,TGTGCCAGCAGCCAGGAAGGGACAGGGTACACCGGGGAGCTGTTTTTT,CASSQEGTGYTGELFF
.,TRBV2,TRBJ1-6,many,TGTGCCAGCAGGGTTCGGACGGGGGGTTCACCCCTCCACTTT,CASRVRTGGSPLHF
TRBD1,TRBV5-1,TRBJ1-5,few,TGCGCCAGCAGCGCAGCCGGGACAGGGGAGGGTCAGCCCCAGCATTTT,CASSAAGTGEGQPQHF
TRBD2,TRBV20-1,TRBJ2-7,.,TGCAGTGCTAGAGATTTCAGCGGGAGCTCCTACGAGCAGTACTTC,CSARDFSGSSYEQYF
TRBD1,TRBV30,TRBJ2-3,.,TGTGCCTGGAGTCCGGGGACAGGGGATACAGATACGCAGTATTTT,CAWSPGTGDTDTQYF
.,TRBV30,TRBJ2-3,many,TGTGCCTGGCTACCGGTTGCCAGCACAGATACGCAGTATTTT,CAWLPVASTDTQYF
.,TRBV7-9,TRBJ1-1,many,TGTGCCAGCAGCTCCCGGGATGATGAAGCTTTCTTT,CASSSRDDEAFF